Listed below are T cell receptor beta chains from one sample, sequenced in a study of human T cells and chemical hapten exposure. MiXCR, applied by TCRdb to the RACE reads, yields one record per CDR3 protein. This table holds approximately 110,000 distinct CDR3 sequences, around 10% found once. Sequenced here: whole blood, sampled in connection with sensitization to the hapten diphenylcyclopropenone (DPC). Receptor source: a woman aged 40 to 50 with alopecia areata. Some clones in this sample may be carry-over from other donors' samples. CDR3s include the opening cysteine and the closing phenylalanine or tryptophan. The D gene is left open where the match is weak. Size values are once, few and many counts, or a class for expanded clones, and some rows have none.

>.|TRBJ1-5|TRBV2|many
CASSPWWDQPQHF
TGTGCCAGCAGTCCGTGGTGGGATCAGCCCCAGCATTTT
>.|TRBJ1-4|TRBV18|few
CASSPGTSNEKLFF
TGTGCCAGCTCACCCGGGACAAGTAATGAAAAACTGTTTTTT
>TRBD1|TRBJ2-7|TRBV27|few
CASSFRAGGQYEQYF
TGTGCCAGCAGTTTCAGGGCAGGGGGTCAGTACGAGCAGTACTTC
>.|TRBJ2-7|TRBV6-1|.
CASGAPDYEQYF
TGTGCCAGCGGGGCGCCGGACTACGAGCAGTACTTC
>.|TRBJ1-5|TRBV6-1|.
CASSENSREPQHF
TGTGCCAGCAGTGAAAATTCCCGGGAGCCCCAGCATTTT
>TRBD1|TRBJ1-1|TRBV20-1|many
CSAHGRGGTEAFF
TGCAGTGCGCACGGCAGGGGGGGCACTGAAGCTTTCTTT
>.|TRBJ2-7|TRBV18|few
CASSPSIPGPPSYEQYF
TGTGCCAGCTCACCATCGATCCCGGGGCCACCCTCCTACGAGCAGTACTTC
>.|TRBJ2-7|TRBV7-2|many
CASSREPDRNYEQYF
TGTGCCAGCAGCCGAGAACCAGACAGGAACTACGAGCAGTACTTC
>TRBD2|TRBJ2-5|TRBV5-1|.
CASSLGGSGQETQYF
TGCGCCAGCAGCTTGGGCGGGAGTGGGCAAGAGACCCAGTACTTC
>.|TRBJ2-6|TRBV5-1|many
CASSTGPRSSGANVLTF
TGCGCCAGCAGCACGGGCCCGAGGAGCTCTGGGGCCAACGTCCTGACTTTC